Presented here are 11 T cell receptor beta chains from one specimen sequenced in a study of blood T cell repertoires in COVID-19 (dated by TCRdb to 2020 to 2022). Libraries were constructed by the immunoSEQ multiplex PCR assay. The source is immuneACCESS, and TCRdb retained only in-frame sequences with V and J called. Part of the clones is not carried over; for the studies checked, unresolved V genes explain less than half of this, and the remainder is unexplained. The table for this sample lists fewer than 350,000 clones; roughly nine tenths of them were counted only once. The top ten hold less than 15% of the sample. The source material was peripheral blood. The receptors originated from a woman in her 30s with COVID-19, enrolled during active disease.

This rearrangement joins TRBV10-1 to TRBJ1-2; tentative D call: TRBD1 (6 bases). The germline V gene has CDR1 WNHNN and CDR2 SYGVQD (reference sequence). This CDR3 has 15 amino acids. Trimming cost V 3 bases and J 7 bases, with 18 bases left between them. CDR3 sequence reads: CASSDGSTGMSGYTF. The CDR3 DNA sequence: TGCGCCAGCAGTGACGGATCCACAGGGATGTCTGGCTACACCTTC.

This clone was seen only a few times. DNA for the CDR3: TGTGCCAGCAGTCCTCCCCCCGGGACAGGGGGCAGGAACACTGAAGCTTTCTTT. Protein sequence: CASSPPPGTGGRNTEAFF. This chain joins TRBV6-6 and TRBJ1-1; 12 nucleotides line up with TRBD1. Germline CDR1 is MNHNY and CDR2 is SVGAGI (reference sequence). J gave up 1 base and V 5 bases, and 11 bases lay outside the gene matches. This CDR3 is built from 18 residues.

The gene calls are TRBV2 and TRBJ2-7; weak D call: TRBD2 (5 bases). This CDR3 comprises 12 residues. The V gene lost 6 bases and the J gene lost 5 bases, with 11 bases spanning the gap. Germline V gene lookup returns CDR1 SNHLY and CDR2 FYNNEI. The CDR3 loop is CASRAVGNEQYF. The CDR3 nucleotides read TGTGCCAGCAGAGCAGTCGGGAACGAGCAGTACTTC.

The rearrangement joins TRBV21-1 to TRBJ1-4; the table names TRBD1, a call not compared with the DNA. TRBV21-1 is annotated as a pseudogene. The length of the CDR3 is 15 residues. CDR3 nucleotides: TGTGCCAGCAGCAAAGATCACAGGGGGAGGGGTAGACTGTTTTTT. It specifies CASSKDHRGRGRLFF.

This chain links TRBV4-1 with TRBJ1-1; tentative D call: TRBD1 (5 bases). Germline lookup yields CDR1 MGHRA and CDR2 YSYEKL. The CDR3 has 17 residues. Trimming left V 0 bases short and J 2 bases short, with 16 bases between. The CDR3 DNA sequence: TGCGCCAGCAGCCAAGAGCCAGGGTTTGGATCAAACACTGAAGCTTTCTTT. It encodes CASSQEPGFGSNTEAFF.

The chain recombines TRBV13 with TRBJ2-7, with D unclear. V was shortened by 5 bases and J by 0 bases, with 11 bases between the two germline ends. This CDR3 has 14 residues. The germline V gene has CDR1 PRHDT and CDR2 FYEKMQ (reference sequence). CDR3 DNA sequence: TGTGCCAGCAGCACTTCTGCAAGCTCCTACGAGCAGTACTTC. It yields the protein CASSTSASSYEQYF.

Only one count was recorded for this clone. The chain joins TRBV2 to TRBJ1-1, with D maybe TRBD1 (5 bases). CDR1 and CDR2 from the germline V gene are SNHLY and FYNNEI. V lost 8 bases and J lost 6, with 13 bases in between. The CDR3 covers 12 residues. CDR3 DNA sequence: TGTGCCAGCGTAGTGATCAGGGCTGAAGCTTTCTTT. Amino acid sequence: CASVVIRAEAFF.

The chain combines TRBV2 with TRBJ2-1, with TRBD2 matching over 11 bases. The V gene's germline CDR1 is SNHLY and CDR2 FYNNEI. Losses at the gene ends were 6 bases for V and 8 bases for J; bases not matched to a gene: 9. The CDR3 length is 15 residues. The CDR3: CASRVLAGVGDEQFF. The CDR3 DNA reads as TGTGCCAGCAGAGTACTAGCGGGGGTTGGGGATGAGCAGTTCTTC.

This CDR3 reads CASSPWDITGELFF. CDR3 in DNA: TGTGCCAGCTCACCATGGGACATTACCGGGGAGCTGTTTTTT. J is TRBJ2-2 and V is TRBV18; possible D gene TRBD1, 6 bases. CDR3 length equals 14 residues. Germline V gives CDR1 KGHSH, CDR2 LQKENI. Trimming removed 2 bases from V and 5 bases from J, with 9 bases in between.

This clone was detected only once. This chain joins TRBV19 and TRBJ1-5; TRBD1 might be the D (6 bases). CDR1 is LNHDA, CDR2 SQIVND, per germline (reference sequence). The CDR3 runs 15 residues. Between the trimmed V and J ends, which lost 3 bases and 11 bases, there was a span of 20 bases. The CDR3 is CASSIQGPPIIAQHF. The CDR3 DNA sequence: TGTGCCAGTAGTATCCAGGGGCCTCCCATCATAGCCCAGCATTTT.

CDR3 sequence: CATWGGLGLAGSLYQETQYF. In DNA, the CDR3 is TGTGCCACGTGGGGGGGTCTGGGACTAGCGGGCTCTCTGTACCAAGAGACCCAGTACTTC. V is TRBV15 and J is TRBJ2-5; 12 bases line up with TRBD2. CDR3 length: 20 amino acids. Trimming at V came to 9 bases and at J to 0 bases, leaving 20 bases not matched to a gene. The germline V gene has CDR1 LNHNV and CDR2 YYDKDF (reference sequence).